Shown below are 28 T cell receptor beta chains from a single sample sequenced in a study of T cell responses to AZD1222 COVID-19 vaccine. TCRdb keeps only in-frame clones here, not all; method: immunoSEQ multiplex PCR. The data show 95,000 to 150,000 clones, about 90% seen once. Source: peripheral blood, taken on day 0 of AZD1222 vaccination. The receptors derive from an adult in good health.

The chain couples TRBV20-1 to TRBJ2-7; either TRBD1 or TRBD2 may supply D (5 bases each). Trimming removed 3 bases from V and 0 bases from J, with 18 bases in between. Per germline, CDR1 DFQATT and CDR2 SNEGSKA (reference sequence). The CDR3 spans 16 residues. The CDR3 is CSASVHRDGLSYEQYF. The CDR3 DNA reads as TGCAGTGCTAGTGTTCACCGGGACGGCCTCTCCTACGAGCAGTACTTC.

This clone was observed a handful of times. The chain combines TRBV6-5 with TRBJ2-7, with TRBD1 identical over 9 bases. The CDR3 contains 13 residues. Germline-derived CDR1 and CDR2 are MNHEY and SVGAGI. DNA of the CDR3: TGTCCGGAGACCCCGGACAGGGGCTACGAGCAGTACTTC. This sequence encodes CPETPDRGYEQYF.

This clone was seen only once. The chain is built from TRBV12-3 or TRBV12-4 and TRBJ2-7; the D gene is possibly TRBD2 (6 bases). V shed 3 bases and J shed 4 bases, with 7 bases lying between them. The CDR3 runs to 12 residues. The CDR3 region is CASSFGGYEQYF. In nucleotides, the CDR3 is TGTGCCAGCAGTTTTGGGGGGTACGAGCAGTACTTC.

V gene TRBV29-1 combines with J gene TRBJ2-1; D gene unclear. The germline V and J ends were trimmed by 4 bases and 4 bases, with 8 bases remaining between them. The CDR3 covers 12 residues. CDR1 and CDR2 (germline): SQVTM, ANQGSEA. CDR3 amino acids: CSVGVPYNEQFF. In DNA form, the CDR3 reads TGCAGCGTTGGGGTCCCGTACAATGAGCAGTTCTTC.

V and J are TRBV9 and TRBJ2-5; D may match TRBD1 or TRBD2 (6 bases each). The germline CDR1 and CDR2 sequences are SGDLS and YYNGEE. The V and J ends lost 4 bases and 2 bases respectively, with 15 bases between them. This CDR3 has 15 residues. The CDR3 DNA follows: TGTGCCAGCAGCCCCGGGGGCAGAGCACAAGAGACCCAGTACTTC. The encoded protein is CASSPGGRAQETQYF.

The chain employs TRBV7-8 and TRBJ2-6, with a possible D match to TRBD1 (6 bases). The germline gives CDR1 SGHVS, CDR2 FQNEAQ. V was pared by 0 bases and J by 4 bases, with 10 bases between. The CDR3 extends over 16 amino acids. As DNA, the CDR3 is TGTGCCAGCAGCTTAGCGGAAGGGACAGGGGCCAACGTCCTGACTTTC. Protein: CASSLAEGTGANVLTF. The whole variable domain, filled in from reference TRBV7-8 and TRBJ2-6, reads GAGVSQSPRYKVAKRGQDVALRCDPISGHVSLFWYQQALGQGPEFLTYFQNEAQLDKSGLPSDRFFAERPEGSVSTLKIQRTQQEDSAVYLCASSLAEGTGANVLTFGAGSRLTVL.

J is TRBJ2-5 and V is TRBV27; D is possibly TRBD1 (6 bases). The V end lost 3 bases, the J end lost 4 bases, and 15 bases lay between the germline ends. This CDR3 is 15 amino acids long. Germline V CDR1 and CDR2: MNHEY, SMNVEV (reference sequence). The DNA of the CDR3 is TGTGCCAGCAGTTTTCTTACAGGGTCGGGAGAGACCCAGTACTTC. Its translation is CASSFLTGSGETQYF.

This sequence joins TRBV5-8 and TRBJ1-5; D is possibly TRBD1 (5 bases). Between the trimmed V and J ends, which lost 5 bases and 4 bases, there was a span of 16 bases. Germline CDR1 is SGHTS and CDR2 is YDEGEE. This CDR3 region has 15 residues. This CDR3 is CASRGGGWTNQPQHF. CDR3 DNA sequence: TGTGCCAGCAGGGGTGGGGGTTGGACTAATCAGCCCCAGCATTTT.

The V call is TRBV18, the J call TRBJ2-3, with D possibly called TRBD1 or TRBD2 (5 bases each). V was clipped by 3 bases and J by 1 base, with 17 bases between them. CDR1 and CDR2 (germline): KGHSH, LQKENI. The CDR3 consists of 17 residues. The CDR3 is CASSPPPTVGGTDTQYF. CDR3 sequence (DNA): TGTGCCAGCTCACCTCCTCCGACAGTGGGGGGCACAGATACGCAGTATTTT.

The chain joins TRBV7-2 to TRBJ2-7, with D perhaps TRBD1 (5 bases). The germline CDR1 and CDR2 sequences are SGHTA and FQGNSA. This CDR3 comprises 13 residues. The V and J ends lost 2 bases and 9 bases respectively, with 14 bases between them. Here the CDR3 DNA reads TGTGCCAGCAGCTTAAACCAGGGTGAGCGGCAGTACTTC. Translated: CASSLNQGERQYF.

The CDR3 is CASSMTNSPLHF. The CDR3 region has the DNA TGTGCCAGTAGTATGACCAATTCACCCCTCCACTTT. The chain carries TRBV19 and TRBJ1-6; no definite D call. V was shortened by 3 bases and J by 7 bases, with 4 bases between the two germline ends. This CDR3 is built from 12 residues. The V gene's germline CDR1 is LNHDA and CDR2 SQIVND (reference sequence).

This clone has just one count. The V call is TRBV12-5, the J call TRBJ2-3; D not certain. There are 14 residues in the CDR3. The germline gives CDR1 LGHNT, CDR2 FRNRAP. Trimming removed 0 bases at V and 6 bases at J, with 10 bases between. As DNA, the CDR3 is TGTGCTAGTGGTTTGGTAAACGGACCCGATACGCAGTATTTT. Translation gives CASGLVNGPDTQYF.

The chain has TRBV5-4 and TRBJ1-4; D gene ambiguous. Per germline, CDR1 SGHNT and CDR2 YYREEE (reference sequence). V dropped 0 bases and J dropped 8 bases, with 14 bases sitting between them. The CDR3 runs to 15 residues. The CDR3 protein is CASSLDRVVGEKLFF. Written as DNA, the CDR3 is TGTGCCAGCAGCTTGGATAGGGTAGTGGGAGAAAAACTGTTTTTT. The full variable domain, with the rest looked up from reference TRBV5-4 and TRBJ1-4, is ETGVTQSPTHLIKTRGQQVTLRCSSQSGHNTVSWYQQALGQGPQFIFQYYREEENGRGNFPPRFSGLQFPNYSSELNVNALELDDSALYLCASSLDRVVGEKLFFGSGTQLSVL.

The chain carries TRBV7-9 and TRBJ2-1; weak D call: TRBD2 (6 bases). Germline V gene sequence: CDR1 SEHNR, CDR2 FQNEAQ (reference sequence). The CDR3 runs to 13 residues. The chain's CDR3 is CVDTDGGYNEQFF. In nucleotides, the CDR3 is TGTGTTGACACCGACGGGGGATACAATGAGCAGTTCTTC. The variable domain in full, completed from reference TRBV7-9 and TRBJ2-1, reads DTGVSQNPRHKITKRGQNVTFRCDPISEHNRLYWYRQTLGQGPEFLTYFQNEAQLEKSRLLSDRFSAERPKGSFSTLEIQRTEQGDSAMYLCVDTDGGYNEQFFGPGTRLTVL.

The chain joins TRBV11-2 to TRBJ1-4, with D perhaps TRBD1 (5 bases). CDR3 length: 15 amino acids. CDR1 and CDR2 from the germline V gene are SGHAT and FQNNGV. V lost 1 base, J lost 8 bases, and 14 bases lay in between. The CDR3 region is CASSLASGTFEKLFF. In DNA, the CDR3 is TGTGCCAGCAGCTTAGCCTCGGGGACGTTCGAAAAACTGTTTTTT.

The V call is TRBV7-6, the J call TRBJ2-5, with D perhaps TRBD2 (7 bases). Per germline, CDR1 SGHVS and CDR2 FNYEAQ. V shed 6 bases and J shed 6 bases, with 17 bases lying between them. The CDR3 consists of 14 residues. The CDR3 sequence: CASRPGGGAKTQYF. The CDR3 DNA reads TGTGCCAGCAGGCCCGGTGGGGGGGCGAAGACCCAGTACTTC.

The CDR3 spells CASSLEGTAYGYTF. As DNA, the CDR3 is TGCGCCAGCAGCCTCGAGGGGACAGCCTATGGCTACACCTTC. The chain combines TRBV4-1 with TRBJ1-2, with TRBD1 matching over 7 bases. CDR3 length: 14 residues. Per germline, CDR1 MGHRA and CDR2 YSYEKL. Trimming at V came to 4 bases and at J to 4 bases, leaving 6 bases not matched to a gene.

This chain connects TRBV6-5 to TRBJ1-5; no clear D gene. Trimming removed 4 bases at V and 7 bases at J, with 11 bases between. The germline CDR1 and CDR2 sequences are MNHEY and SVGAGI. The CDR3 is made up of 13 amino acids. The CDR3 loop reads CASSSKGGQPQHF. DNA for the CDR3: TGTGCCAGCAGTTCCAAGGGAGGACAGCCCCAGCATTTT.

The V and J genes are TRBV28 and TRBJ1-1; a possible D gene is TRBD1 (6 bases). The CDR3 totals 13 residues. Germline V gives CDR1 MDHEN, CDR2 SYDVKM. V lost 6 bases to trimming and J lost 5 bases, with 13 bases between them. CDR3 protein: CASRPQGRTEAFF. In nucleotides, the CDR3 is TGTGCCAGCAGACCGCAGGGGAGGACTGAAGCTTTCTTT.

V and J are TRBV19 and TRBJ1-5, with TRBD1 matching over 10 bases. This CDR3 spans 14 amino acids. Germline V gene lookup returns CDR1 LNHDA and CDR2 SQIVND (reference sequence). Trimming removed 6 bases from V and 3 bases from J; junction bases left unmatched: 2. This CDR3 is CASRGQGINQPQHF. The DNA for the CDR3 is TGTGCCAGTAGGGGACAGGGGATCAATCAGCCCCAGCATTTT.

The V gene is TRBV19, the J gene TRBJ1-5; D is unresolved. The V end lost 6 bases, the J end lost 1 base, and 10 bases lay between the germline ends. Per the germline V gene, CDR1 is LNHDA and CDR2 is SQIVND (reference sequence). The CDR3 covers 14 residues. The CDR3 sequence: CASSDKASNQPQHF. The CDR3 DNA sequence: TGTGCCAGTAGCGACAAGGCAAGCAATCAGCCCCAGCATTTT.

The chain has TRBV19 and TRBJ1-5; D is possibly TRBD1 (6 bases). The CDR3 length is 16 residues. Germline CDR1 reads LNHDA; CDR2 reads SQIVND (reference sequence). Trimming left V 8 bases short and J 3 bases short, with 20 bases between. The CDR3, as DNA: TGTGCCAGTGATGGGCAGGTTAGGGGGACCAATCAGCCCCAGCATTTT. It is translated as CASDGQVRGTNQPQHF.

V gene TRBV11-2 combines with J gene TRBJ2-7, with D perhaps matching TRBD2 (6 bases). The CDR3 covers 12 residues. Germline CDR1 and CDR2: SGHAT and FQNNGV. V lost 7 bases to trimming and J lost 4 bases, with 11 bases between them. The CDR3 bases are TGTGCCAGCAATCAAGGAGGGTACGAGCAGTACTTC. The encoded protein is CASNQGGYEQYF.

The chain carries TRBV30 and TRBJ1-3; maybe TRBD1 (5 bases). The CDR3 runs to 15 residues. Trimming pared 3 bases from V and 3 bases from J, leaving 15 bases between. Per the germline V gene, CDR1 is GTSNPN and CDR2 is SVGIG (reference sequence). The CDR3 DNA follows: TGTGCCTGGAGCGCCGGGGGGGAAAGTGGAAACACCATATATTTT. This gives the protein CAWSAGGESGNTIYF.

This chain joins TRBV5-1 and TRBJ2-4, with D tentatively TRBD1 (6 bases). CDR1 is SGHRS and CDR2 is YFSETQ in the germline V gene. V was pared by 4 bases and J by 2 bases, with 22 bases between. CDR3 length equals 18 residues. The CDR3 sequence: CASSPPARYTGTKNIQYF. CDR3 coding DNA: TGCGCCAGCAGCCCCCCCGCCCGCTACACAGGGACCAAAAACATTCAGTACTTC.

The rearrangement links TRBV2 to TRBJ2-2, with 10 bases matching TRBD1. The CDR3 loop spans 17 amino acids. Germline V gene lookup returns CDR1 SNHLY and CDR2 FYNNEI. Trimming cost V 1 base and J 6 bases; bases outside gene matches: 8. The CDR3: CASSEETGGWMAGELFF. CDR3 DNA: TGTGCCAGCAGTGAAGAGACAGGGGGCTGGATGGCCGGGGAGCTGTTTTTT.

The rearrangement links TRBV28 to TRBJ2-1; 10 nucleotides match TRBD1. V shed 6 bases and J 7 bases; nucleotides not matched to a gene: 15. CDR1 MDHEN and CDR2 SYDVKM come from the germline V gene. This CDR3 is 17 amino acids long. The CDR3, as DNA: TGTGCCAGCAGCCCCCTTGGTCTAAGACAGGGGGCGAATGAGCAGTTCTTC. Encoded protein: CASSPLGLRQGANEQFF. Combining the CDR3 with reference TRBV28 and TRBJ2-1 gives the whole variable domain DVKVTQSSRYLVKRTGEKVFLECVQDMDHENMFWYRQDPGLGLRLIYFSYDVKMKEKGDIPEGYSVSREKKERFSLILESASTNQTSMYLCASSPLGLRQGANEQFFGPGTRLTVL.

This chain joins TRBV19 and TRBJ2-1, with D possibly called TRBD1 or TRBD2 (7 bases each). The germline CDR1 and CDR2 sequences are LNHDA and SQIVND (reference sequence). The CDR3 extends over 15 amino acids. V was cut by 3 bases and J by 8 bases, with 17 bases left in between. The CDR3 nucleotides read TGTGCCAGTAGTATTCAGGGGGGGGCCTGGGATGAGCAGTTCTTC. This codes for CASSIQGGAWDEQFF. Full variable domain (outside the CDR3, taken from reference TRBV19 and TRBJ2-1): DGGITQSPKYLFRKEGQNVTLSCEQNLNHDAMYWYRQDPGQGLRLIYYSQIVNDFQKGDIAEGYSVSREKKESFPLTVTSAQKNPTAFYLCASSIQGGAWDEQFFGPGTRLTVL.